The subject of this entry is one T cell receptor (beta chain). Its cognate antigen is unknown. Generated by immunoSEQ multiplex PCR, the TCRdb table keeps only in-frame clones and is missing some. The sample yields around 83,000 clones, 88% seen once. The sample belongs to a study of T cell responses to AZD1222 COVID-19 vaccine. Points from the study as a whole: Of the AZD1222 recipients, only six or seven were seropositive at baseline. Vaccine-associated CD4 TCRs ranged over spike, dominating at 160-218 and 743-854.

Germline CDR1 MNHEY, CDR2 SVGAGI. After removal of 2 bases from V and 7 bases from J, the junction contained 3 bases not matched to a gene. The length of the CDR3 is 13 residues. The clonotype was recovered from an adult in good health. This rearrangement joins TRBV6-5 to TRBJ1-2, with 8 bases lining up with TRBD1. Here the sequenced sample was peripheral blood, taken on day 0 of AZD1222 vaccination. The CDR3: CASSYPGQGGYTF. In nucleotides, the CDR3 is TGTGCCAGCAGTTACCCCGGACAGGGTGGCTACACCTTC.